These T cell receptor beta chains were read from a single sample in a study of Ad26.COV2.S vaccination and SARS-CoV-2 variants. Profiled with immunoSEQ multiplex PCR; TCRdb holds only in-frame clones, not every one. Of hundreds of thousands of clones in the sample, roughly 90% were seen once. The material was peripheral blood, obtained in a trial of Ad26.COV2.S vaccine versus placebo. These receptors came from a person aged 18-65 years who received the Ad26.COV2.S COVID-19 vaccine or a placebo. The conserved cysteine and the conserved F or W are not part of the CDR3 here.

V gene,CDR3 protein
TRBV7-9,ASSPPGPSFGETQY
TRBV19,ATLGQGSEAF
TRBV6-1,ASSELTSGNEQF
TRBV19,ASSIGTGGYT
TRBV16,ASSHGDSQETQY
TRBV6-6,ASSYSAGSSPLH
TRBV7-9,ASIMTSGNYEQY
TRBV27,ASTASGTYNEQF
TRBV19,ATQPTGQGYSYT
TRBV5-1,ASSSGTWDQETQY
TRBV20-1,SASRAGASTDTQY
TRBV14,ASSQYGGSNTGELF